This T cell receptor beta chain was recorded in a study of radiotherapy plus CTLA-4 blockade in lung cancer. Study at large: There were objective responses in 18% of patients, and around 31% had disease control. Overall study results and limits: Once radiotherapy plus ipilimumab had been given, TCR clones derived from tumor expanded in blood. According to reports, early shifts in blood T cell clones, alongside interferon-beta, forecast response most accurately.

The germline CDR1 and CDR2 sequences are SGHRS and YFSETQ. Trimming removed 4 bases from V and 3 bases from J, with 7 bases in between. CDR3 length: 12 amino acids. Clones were sequenced by immunoSEQ multiplex PCR, and TCRdb holds only the in-frame ones, with some missing. Among 52,000 or so clones listed, more than 65% were seen once. This clone was recorded a few times. Its target is not known. Patients with chemo-refractory metastatic non-small-cell lung cancer received focal radiation plus CTLA-4 blockade with ipilimumab. This sequence was found in a human donor with non-small cell lung cancer who had a partial response to radiotherapy plus ipilimumab. The starting material was peripheral blood, obtained from a patient treated with radiotherapy plus ipilimumab. The chain is built from TRBV5-1 and TRBJ1-2; D remains unclear. DNA for the CDR3: TGCGCCAGCAGCCCGGGTGACTATGGCTACACCTTC. Its translation: CASSPGDYGYTF.